The rows below give T cell receptor beta chains drawn from one sample of a study of OX40 agonist ivuxolimab in advanced cancers. Only in-frame clones appear in the TCRdb table, and some are missing; sequencing was by immunoSEQ multiplex PCR. Here the sample spans 50,000 to 60,000 clones, almost 90% being singletons. This specimen consisted of CD4+ or CD8+ T cells sorted from blood, obtained in a trial of the OX40 agonist ivuxolimab. These TCRs come from an adult with an advanced solid tumor such as melanoma, head and neck, liver or kidney cancer. Each CDR3 is given without its conserved first and last residue. The D gene is left open where the match is weak.

.	TRBV14	ASSQPLRFAQY
.	TRBV5-6	ASSQGASYNEQF
.	TRBV6-6	ASSYVADTYEQY
TRBD2	TRBV5-1	ASSLGSGTSGGSTDTQY
TRBD2	TRBV27	ASSRLARDTQY
.	TRBV28	ASIPGDKYNEQF
.	TRBV11-2	ASSSAGGGTGELF
TRBD2	TRBV5-4	ASSSGTSGSYEQY
.	TRBV5-1	ASSLVPGYEQY
.	TRBV5-1	ASSIDMYGYT
.	TRBV5-1	ASSLEWGANVLT
TRBD1	TRBV6-5	ASSPRQGNSGSYT
.	TRBV5-1	ASSLAGDSNQPQH
.	TRBV19	ASSSGGSGDRPQH
TRBD1	TRBV2	ASRGGQGTSPITGELF
.	TRBV5-1	ASSPGGSNGADTQY
TRBD2	TRBV5-8	ASSLAGGLAAPPGAETQY
.	TRBV30	AWSVLTGVVQPQH
.	TRBV6-5	ASSYSGRNTEAF
TRBD1	TRBV7-2	ASTTQPTGNNSPLH
TRBD1	TRBV30	AWSRSTTGRLEQY
.	TRBV11-3	ASSGPQETQY
.	TRBV20-1	SERKETQY
TRBD2	TRBV10-1	ASAGGPYNEQF
TRBD1	TRBV18	ASSPFSPGTGGLTDTQY
.	TRBV28	ASSFDLDFTRSSYEQY
.	TRBV10-1	ASSRAPGELF
.	TRBV28	ASSLLPGNTIY
.	TRBV27	ASSRPGGYNEQF
TRBD1	TRBV10-2	ASRFDRGETQY
.	TRBV30	ACWAGSYTGELF
.	TRBV5-6	ASTWGPSRNSPLH
.	TRBV30	AWNRGAGTKNIQY
TRBD1	TRBV30	AWSWTGTGNGYT
.	TRBV2	ASGRTGNTIY
.	TRBV9	ASSVGGGARFQETQY
TRBD2	TRBV4-1	ASSQDQTSGGAHNEQF
TRBD2	TRBV18	ASSPGLAGGNEQY
TRBD1	TRBV10-3	AISEGTGGVDTQY
.	TRBV11-3	ASSFSRGQETQY
.	TRBV11-2	ASSLTQGGRETQY
.	TRBV25-1	ASGDNLSYEQY
.	TRBV6-1	ASTTLGNQPQH
.	TRBV6-1	ATSRDMLANYGYT
.	TRBV28	ASSSNNEQF
TRBD1	TRBV6-5	ASSRFGTGNSPLH
.	TRBV21-1	ASILNPPPAVPQGEEQY
.	TRBV30	AWTEEGWDRQTQY
.	TRBV9	ASSPGGQSYEQY
.	TRBV19	ASAKEYTEAF
TRBD2	TRBV5-1	ASSLEGGTSGVGSYNEQF
.	TRBV2	ASSGGPGTSFGEQY
.	TRBV19	ASTPSTSNYGYT
TRBD2	TRBV5-1	ASSLLAGYDTGELF
TRBD1	TRBV18	ASSPAPGTGAYNEQF